These 8 T cell receptor beta chains share one sample of origin, sequenced in a study of CD8+CD57+ T cells in acquired aplastic anemia. Profiling that covered TCR beta VDJ and CDR3 relied on genomic DNA as its template. TCRdb re-called the reads through MiXCR, storing one row per CDR3 protein. The repertoire consists of 300,000 or so distinct CDR3 sequences, with 56% occurring once and the leading ten covering 1.3%. Only patients with CD8+CD57+ cell expansion on flow cytometry were chosen for sequencing. The sample consisted of sorted CD4+, CD8+, or CD8+CD57+ T cells (not recorded which) from PBMCs. These receptors were taken from a human donor with aplastic anemia.

The CDR3: CASSGGQGASDTQYF. The CDR3 nucleotides are TGCGCCAGCAGCGGTGGACAGGGGGCGTCAGATACGCAGTATTTT. This sequence joins TRBV5-1 and TRBJ2-3; 11 bases align to TRBD1. J lost 4 bases, V lost 4 bases, and 5 bases had no gene match. The CDR3 extends over 15 amino acids. Germline lookup yields CDR1 SGHRS and CDR2 YFSETQ.

The genes are TRBV20-1 and TRBJ2-7, with TRBD2 identical over 10 bases. Trimming took 3 bases from V and 3 from J; bases not matched to a gene: 5. The CDR3 is 14 amino acids. CDR1 DFQATT and CDR2 SNEGSKA come from the germline V gene (reference sequence). The chain's CDR3 is CSARFGLADYEQYF. CDR3 sequence (DNA): TGCAGTGCTAGGTTCGGACTAGCGGACTACGAGCAGTACTTC.

This clonotype was counted ten times or more. This chain joins TRBV9 and TRBJ2-3; 7 bases match TRBD2. Germline CDR1 is SGDLS and CDR2 is YYNGEE. There are 15 residues in the CDR3. V gave up 4 bases and J gave up 4 bases; unmatched junction bases: 9. The chain's CDR3 is CASSSHSGTADTQYF. CDR3 DNA: TGTGCCAGCAGCTCCCACAGCGGGACTGCAGATACGCAGTATTTT.

V and J are TRBV2 and TRBJ1-1, with D tentatively TRBD1 (6 bases). Germline V gene sequence: CDR1 SNHLY, CDR2 FYNNEI. The CDR3 sequence is 15 residues long. V was shortened by 6 bases and J by 4 bases, with 18 bases between the two germline ends. CDR3 nucleotides: TGTGCCAGCAGGGATACAGGGTCTATTGGCACTGAAGCTTTCTTT. Residues: CASRDTGSIGTEAFF.

Many counts were recorded for this clonotype. This chain joins TRBV5-1 and TRBJ2-5; 13 bases line up with TRBD2. The CDR3 is made up of 17 amino acids. Trimming took 2 bases from V and 2 from J; bases not matched to a gene: 6. Germline CDR1 SGHRS, CDR2 YFSETQ. The CDR3 bases are TGCGCCAGCAGCTTAGGACAACTAGCGGGAGGGCAAGAGACCCAGTACTTC. Its protein is CASSLGQLAGGQETQYF. Using reference TRBV5-1 and TRBJ2-5 for the parts outside the CDR3, the full variable domain is KAGVTQTPRYLIKTRGQQVTLSCSPISGHRSVSWYQQTPGQGLQFLFEYFSETQRNKGNFPGRFSGRQFSNSRSEMNVSTLELGDSALYLCASSLGQLAGGQETQYFGPGTRLLVL.

The rearrangement joins TRBV15 to TRBJ1-1; a weak D match, TRBD1 (6 bases). Between the trimmed V and J ends, which lost 6 bases and 4 bases, there was a span of 15 bases. The CDR3 runs 14 residues. CDR1 is LNHNV, CDR2 YYDKDF, per germline (reference sequence). The CDR3 loop reads CATRGGAGSTEAFF. DNA for the CDR3: TGTGCCACCAGAGGGGGGGCAGGGAGCACTGAAGCTTTCTTT.

This clonotype was detected ten times or more. The gene calls are TRBV6-5 and TRBJ2-7, with TRBD2 matching over 9 bases. The CDR3 contains 12 residues. Germline values: CDR1 MNHEY, CDR2 SVGAGI. V lost 9 bases, J lost 13 bases, and 13 bases stayed unmatched. The CDR3: CASGNALGLAYF. The CDR3 DNA sequence: TGTGCCAGTGGGAATGCATTGGGACTAGCATACTTC.

J is TRBJ1-2 and V is TRBV29-1; D call uncertain. V was cut by 5 bases and J by 0 bases, with 10 bases left in between. CDR1 and CDR2 from the germline V gene are SQVTM and ANQGSEA. The CDR3 covers 13 residues. The DNA of the CDR3 is TGCAGCGTTCTCCACGGTACTAACTATGGCTACACCTTC. Its protein product is CSVLHGTNYGYTF.